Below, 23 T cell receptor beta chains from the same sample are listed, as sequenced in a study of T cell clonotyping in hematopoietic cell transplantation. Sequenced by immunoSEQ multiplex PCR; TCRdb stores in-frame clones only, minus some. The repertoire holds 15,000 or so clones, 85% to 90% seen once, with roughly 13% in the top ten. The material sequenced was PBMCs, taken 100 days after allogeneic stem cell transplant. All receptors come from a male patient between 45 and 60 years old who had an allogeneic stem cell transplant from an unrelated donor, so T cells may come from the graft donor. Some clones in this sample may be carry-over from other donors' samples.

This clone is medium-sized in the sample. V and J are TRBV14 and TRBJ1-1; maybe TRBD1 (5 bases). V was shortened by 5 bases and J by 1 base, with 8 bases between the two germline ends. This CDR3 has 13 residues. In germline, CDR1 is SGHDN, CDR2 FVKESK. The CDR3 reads CASSAQENTEAFF. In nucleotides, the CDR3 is TGTGCCAGCAGCGCACAGGAGAACACTGAAGCTTTCTTT. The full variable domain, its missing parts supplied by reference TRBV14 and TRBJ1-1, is EAGVTQFPSHSVIEKGQTVTLRCDPISGHDNLYWYRRVMGKEIKFLLHFVKESKQDESGMPNNRFLAERTGGTYSTLKVQPAELEDSGVYFCASSAQENTEAFFGQGTRLTVV.

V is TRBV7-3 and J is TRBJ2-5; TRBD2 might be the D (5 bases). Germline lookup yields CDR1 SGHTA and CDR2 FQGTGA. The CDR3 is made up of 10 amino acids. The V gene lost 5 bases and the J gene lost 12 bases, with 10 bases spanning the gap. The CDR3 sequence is CASSLKEEYF. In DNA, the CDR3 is TGTGCCAGCAGCCTAAAGGAGGAGTACTTC. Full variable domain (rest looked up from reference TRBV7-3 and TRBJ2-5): GAGVSQTPSNKVTEKGKYVELRCDPISGHTALYWYRQSLGQGPEFLIYFQGTGAADDSGLPNDRFFAVRPEGSVSTLKIQRTERGDSAVYLCASSLKEEYFGPGTRLLVL.

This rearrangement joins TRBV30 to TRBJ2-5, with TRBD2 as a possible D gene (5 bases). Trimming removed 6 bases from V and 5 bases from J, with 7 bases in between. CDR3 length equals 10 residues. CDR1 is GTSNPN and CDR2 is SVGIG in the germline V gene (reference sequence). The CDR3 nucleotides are TGTGCCTGCTCGGGGGAGACCCAGTACTTC. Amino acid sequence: CACSGETQYF.

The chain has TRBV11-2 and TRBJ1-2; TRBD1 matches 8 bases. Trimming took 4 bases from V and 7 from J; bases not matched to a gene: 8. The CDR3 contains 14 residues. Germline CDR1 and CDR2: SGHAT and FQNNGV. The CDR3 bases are TGTGCCAGCAGCTCGCTGGACAGGGTAGGTGGCTACACCTTC. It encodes CASSSLDRVGGYTF.

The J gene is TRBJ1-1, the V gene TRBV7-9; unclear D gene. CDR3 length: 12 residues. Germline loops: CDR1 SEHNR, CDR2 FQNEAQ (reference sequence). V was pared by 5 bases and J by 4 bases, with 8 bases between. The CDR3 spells CASSRMGTEAFF. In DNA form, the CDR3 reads TGTGCCAGCAGCCGAATGGGCACTGAAGCTTTCTTT.

CDR3 in amino acids: CAWSVQTYNEQFF. The CDR3 DNA is TGTGCCTGGAGTGTACAGACCTACAATGAGCAGTTCTTC. The V call is TRBV30, the J call TRBJ2-1; D gene ambiguous. The length of the CDR3 is 13 residues. Germline CDR1 reads GTSNPN; CDR2 reads SVGIG (reference sequence). The ends were cut back, 0 bases at V and 2 bases at J, with 5 bases in the middle. Full variable domain (rest looked up from reference TRBV30 and TRBJ2-1): SQTIHQWPATLVQPVGSPLSLECTVEGTSNPNLYWYRQAAGRGLQLLFYSVGIGQISSEVPQNLSASRPQDRQFILSSKKLLLSDSGFYLCAWSVQTYNEQFFGPGTRLTVL.

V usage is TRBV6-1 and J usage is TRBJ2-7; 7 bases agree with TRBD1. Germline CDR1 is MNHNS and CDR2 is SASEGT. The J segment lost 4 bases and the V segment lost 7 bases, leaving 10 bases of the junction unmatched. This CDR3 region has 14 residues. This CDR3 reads CASNKGDSYYEQYF. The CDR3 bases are TGTGCCAGCAATAAGGGGGACAGTTATTACGAGCAGTACTTC.

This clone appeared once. The chain's CDR3 is CASSRAGGATDTQYF. The CDR3, as DNA: TGTGCCAGCAGTCGAGCGGGGGGTGCGACAGATACGCAGTATTTT. The chain combines TRBV6-6 with TRBJ2-3, with TRBD2 matching 9 bases. CDR3 length: 15 residues. J was trimmed by 3 bases and V by 5 bases; bases with no gene match: 6. Germline-derived CDR1 and CDR2 are MNHNY and SVGAGI (reference sequence).

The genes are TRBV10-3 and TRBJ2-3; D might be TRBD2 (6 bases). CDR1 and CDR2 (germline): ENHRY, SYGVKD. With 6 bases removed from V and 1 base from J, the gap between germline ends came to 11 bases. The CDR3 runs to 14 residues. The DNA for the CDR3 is TGTGCCATCAGGGGAGGCGACGGCACAGATACGCAGTATTTT. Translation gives CAIRGGDGTDTQYF.

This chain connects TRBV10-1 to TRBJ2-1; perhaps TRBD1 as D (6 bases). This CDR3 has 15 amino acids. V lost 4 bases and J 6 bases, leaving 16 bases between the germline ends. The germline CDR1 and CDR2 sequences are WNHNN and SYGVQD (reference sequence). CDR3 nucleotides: TGCGCCAGCAGTGGCCAGCGAGGGGGTATCAATGAGCAGTTCTTC. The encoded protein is CASSGQRGGINEQFF.

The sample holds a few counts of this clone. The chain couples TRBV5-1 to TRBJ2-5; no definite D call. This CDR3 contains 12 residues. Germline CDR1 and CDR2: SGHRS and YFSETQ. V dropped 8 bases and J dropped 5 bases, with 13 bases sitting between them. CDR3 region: CARHTHGETQYF. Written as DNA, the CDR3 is TGCGCCAGACACACGCATGGGGAGACCCAGTACTTC.

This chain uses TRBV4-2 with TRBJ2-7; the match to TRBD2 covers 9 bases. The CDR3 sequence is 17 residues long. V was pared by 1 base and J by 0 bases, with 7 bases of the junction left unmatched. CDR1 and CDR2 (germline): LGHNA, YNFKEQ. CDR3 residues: CASSQALAGASSYEQYF. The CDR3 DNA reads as TGTGCCAGCAGCCAAGCCTTAGCGGGAGCGAGCTCCTACGAGCAGTACTTC.

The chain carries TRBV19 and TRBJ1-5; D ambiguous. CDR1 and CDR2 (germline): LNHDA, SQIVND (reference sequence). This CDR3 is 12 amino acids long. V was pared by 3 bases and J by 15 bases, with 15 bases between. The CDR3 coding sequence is TGTGCCAGTAGTATCGGAGACTCCAACCGGCATTTT. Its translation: CASSIGDSNRHF.

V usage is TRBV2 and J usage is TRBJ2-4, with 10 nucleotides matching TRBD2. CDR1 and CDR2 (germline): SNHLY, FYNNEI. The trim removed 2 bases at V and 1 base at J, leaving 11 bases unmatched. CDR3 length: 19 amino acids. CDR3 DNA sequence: TGTGCCAGCAGTGAAAGTCTAGCGGGGGCAAATCGGGCCAAAAACATTCAGTACTTC. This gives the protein CASSESLAGANRAKNIQYF.

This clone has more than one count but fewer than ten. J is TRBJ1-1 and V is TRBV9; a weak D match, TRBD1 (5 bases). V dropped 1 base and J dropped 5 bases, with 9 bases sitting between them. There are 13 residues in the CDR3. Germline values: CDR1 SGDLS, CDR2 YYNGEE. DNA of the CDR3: TGTGCCAGCAGCGTACCTTCAGGGACTGAAGCTTTCTTT. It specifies CASSVPSGTEAFF.

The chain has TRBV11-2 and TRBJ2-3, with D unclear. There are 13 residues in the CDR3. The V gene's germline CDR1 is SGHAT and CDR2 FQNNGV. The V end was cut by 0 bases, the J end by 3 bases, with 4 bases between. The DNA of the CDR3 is TGTGCCAGCAGCTTAGACCTGACAGATACGCAGTATTTT. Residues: CASSLDLTDTQYF.

The CDR3 region has the DNA TGTGCCAGCAGAGAAACAGGGGGTCCCCCCTACGAGCAGTACTTC. It encodes CASRETGGPPYEQYF. V is TRBV6-5 and J is TRBJ2-7, with 8 positions matching TRBD1. The CDR3 runs to 15 residues. Germline trimming cut 6 bases from V and 2 bases from J; bases unmatched to any gene: 9. In germline, CDR1 is MNHEY, CDR2 SVGAGI.

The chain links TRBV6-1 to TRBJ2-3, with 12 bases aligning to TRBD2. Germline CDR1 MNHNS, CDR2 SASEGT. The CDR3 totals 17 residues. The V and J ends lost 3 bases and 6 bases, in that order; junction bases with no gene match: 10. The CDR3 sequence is CASSDPASGRVSDTQYF. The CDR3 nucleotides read TGTGCCAGCAGTGACCCGGCTAGCGGGAGGGTTAGTGATACGCAGTATTTT.

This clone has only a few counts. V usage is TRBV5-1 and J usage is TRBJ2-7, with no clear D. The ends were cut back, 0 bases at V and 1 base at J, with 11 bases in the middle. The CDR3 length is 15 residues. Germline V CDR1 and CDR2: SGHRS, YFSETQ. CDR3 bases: TGCGCCAGCAGCTTGGGTTTAGGCCTATCCTACGAGCAGTACTTC. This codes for CASSLGLGLSYEQYF.

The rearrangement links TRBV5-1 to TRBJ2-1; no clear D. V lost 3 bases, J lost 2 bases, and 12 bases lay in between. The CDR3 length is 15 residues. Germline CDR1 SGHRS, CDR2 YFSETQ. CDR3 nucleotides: TGCGCCAGCAGCTCCCAGTTTATCGCCTACAATGAGCAGTTCTTC. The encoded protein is CASSSQFIAYNEQFF.

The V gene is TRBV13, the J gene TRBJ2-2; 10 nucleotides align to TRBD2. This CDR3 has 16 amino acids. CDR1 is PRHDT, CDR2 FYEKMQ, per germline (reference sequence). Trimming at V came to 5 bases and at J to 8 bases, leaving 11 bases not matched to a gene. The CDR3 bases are TGTGCCAGCAGCAAACTAGCGGGAAGGTTAAGAGGGGAGCTGTTTTTT. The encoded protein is CASSKLAGRLRGELFF.

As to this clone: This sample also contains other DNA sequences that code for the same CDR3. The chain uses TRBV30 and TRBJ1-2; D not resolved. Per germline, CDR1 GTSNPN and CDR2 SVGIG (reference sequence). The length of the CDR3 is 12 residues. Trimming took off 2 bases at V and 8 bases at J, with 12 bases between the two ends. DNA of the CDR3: TGTGCCTGGAGTCGGCAGTCCGGAGGCTACACCTTC. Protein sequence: CAWSRQSGGYTF.

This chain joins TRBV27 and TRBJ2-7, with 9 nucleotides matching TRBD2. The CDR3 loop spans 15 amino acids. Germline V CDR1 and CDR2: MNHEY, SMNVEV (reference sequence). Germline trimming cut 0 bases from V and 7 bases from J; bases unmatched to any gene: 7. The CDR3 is CASSLSIAGAGEQYF. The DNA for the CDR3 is TGTGCCAGCAGTTTATCGATAGCGGGAGCGGGGGAGCAGTACTTC.